This T cell receptor beta chain appears in the sequencing data of a study of shared clonotypes between healthy human individuals. Study-wide results and caveats: The study sampled only blood, and tissue repertoires likely differ. As a rule, naive subsets had a larger estimated richness than memory subsets.

Libraries were prepared by immunoSEQ multiplex PCR; TCRdb keeps only in-frame clonotypes and omits some of them. The profile shows about 590,000 clones, about 95% of them singletons. As concerns this clone: Its antigen is as yet unknown.

CD45RO-negative, CCR7-selected cells formed the naive CD8 fraction, which excluded terminally differentiated effector memory CD45RA+ cells. This CDR3 comprises 15 residues. Trimming removed 3 bases from V and 4 bases from J; junction bases left unmatched: 9. Germline CDR1 and CDR2: MNHNS and SASEGT. The receptor was isolated from a woman in her twenties or thirties in good health. The V call is TRBV6-1, the J call TRBJ2-7; 7 bases are shared with TRBD2. Sequences were obtained from naive CD8+ T cells sorted from blood. CDR3 amino acids: CASSEMGLNTYEQYF. CDR3 in DNA: TGTGCCAGCAGTGAGATGGGACTAAATACTTACGAGCAGTACTTC.